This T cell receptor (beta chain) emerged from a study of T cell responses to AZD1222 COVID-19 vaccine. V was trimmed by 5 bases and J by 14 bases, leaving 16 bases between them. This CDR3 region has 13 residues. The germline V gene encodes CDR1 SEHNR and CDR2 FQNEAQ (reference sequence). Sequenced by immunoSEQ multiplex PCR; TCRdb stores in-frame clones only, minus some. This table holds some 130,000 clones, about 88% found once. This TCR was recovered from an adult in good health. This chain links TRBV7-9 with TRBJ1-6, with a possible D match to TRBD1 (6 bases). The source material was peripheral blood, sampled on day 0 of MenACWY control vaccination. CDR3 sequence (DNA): TGTGCCAGCAGCCCTGGACAGATGAAGTCCCTCCACTTT. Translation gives CASSPGQMKSLHF.